This TCR beta chain was observed in a study of shared clonotypes between healthy human individuals. Assay used: immunoSEQ multiplex PCR; TCRdb lists only in-frame clones, some missing. Of some 2.1 million clones listed, about 95% are singletons. CD45RO-negative, CCR7-positively selected cells formed the naive CD8 fraction, excluding terminally differentiated effector memory CD45RA+ cells. In germline, CDR1 is SGDLS, CDR2 YYNGEE. The V gene end was trimmed by 0 bases and the J gene end by 4 bases; junction bases not matched to a gene: 9. The CDR3 length is 17 residues. Sequencing was performed on naive CD8+ T cells sorted from blood. This clonotype was sampled from a man younger than 35 in good health. The chain combines TRBV9 with TRBJ1-2; TRBD1 matches at 10 bases. CDR3 protein: CASSVDPGQGNIYGYTF. CDR3 nucleotide sequence: TGTGCCAGCAGCGTAGACCCGGGACAGGGGAATATCTATGGCTACACCTTC.